The 27 T cell receptor beta chains below all came from one sample that was sequenced in a study of PD-1 blockade in classical Hodgkin lymphoma. After autologous stem cell transplantation all patients relapsed, and prior brentuximab vedotin exposure differed between cohorts. Sequencing used immunoSEQ multiplex PCR; TCRdb keeps in-frame clones, though not all of them. The table shows about 27,000 clones, with around 73% occurring only once. The source material was peripheral blood mononuclear cells (PBMCs), sampled before the second cycle of nivolumab. The receptor set was obtained from a human donor with classical Hodgkin lymphoma.

The rearrangement links TRBV28 to TRBJ1-4; TRBD1 agrees at 7 bases. Germline CDR1 and CDR2: MDHEN and SYDVKM. The CDR3 is made up of 16 amino acids. The trim removed 4 bases at V and 1 base at J, leaving 6 bases unmatched. CDR3 sequence (DNA): TGTGCCAGCAGTTCAGGGGGTTTGCAAACTAATGAAAAACTGTTTTTT. It translates to CASSSGGLQTNEKLFF.

The chain links TRBV7-2 to TRBJ2-2; 10 bases line up with TRBD1. Germline V gives CDR1 SGHTA, CDR2 FQGNSA. The CDR3 consists of 15 residues. With V trimmed by 5 bases and J by 6 bases, 6 bases remained unmatched. The CDR3 coding sequence is TGTGCCAGCAGCCTAGGGACAGGGGAAGCCGGGGAGCTGTTTTTT. Protein: CASSLGTGEAGELFF.

The V gene is TRBV29-1, the J gene TRBJ2-3; the match to TRBD2 covers 8 bases. Germline trimming cut 8 bases from V and 0 bases from J; bases unmatched to any gene: 4. Per the germline V gene, CDR1 is SQVTM and CDR2 is ANQGSEA. The length of the CDR3 is 13 residues. The CDR3 DNA reads TGCAGCCTAAAGCGGGGGAGCACAGATACGCAGTATTTT. Translated, it gives CSLKRGSTDTQYF.

A note on this clone: Other DNA sequences of this sample code for an identical CDR3. V and J are TRBV2 and TRBJ1-1, with a tentative D call TRBD1 (6 bases). Germline V lookup: CDR1 SNHLY, CDR2 FYNNEI. With 4 bases removed from V and 2 bases from J, the gap between germline ends came to 8 bases. The CDR3 runs to 13 residues. This CDR3 is CASSVQGNTEAFF. CDR3 nucleotides: TGTGCCAGCAGTGTACAGGGAAACACTGAAGCTTTCTTT.

This chain uses TRBV5-6 with TRBJ1-4; D perhaps matches TRBD1 (6 bases). Germline-derived CDR1 and CDR2 are SGHDT and YYEEEE. This CDR3 region has 16 residues. The V and J ends lost 4 bases and 4 bases respectively, with 17 bases between them. In nucleotides, the CDR3 is TGTGCCAGCAGCGAGCTTGGGAACAGGGTTAATGAAAAACTGTTTTTT. Its protein product is CASSELGNRVNEKLFF.

This chain uses TRBV29-1 with TRBJ1-1; TRBD1 might be the D (5 bases). Germline loops: CDR1 SQVTM, CDR2 ANQGSEA. The length of the CDR3 is 15 residues. V dropped 4 bases and J dropped 0 bases, with 15 bases sitting between them. The CDR3 spells CSVVLRGLMNTEAFF. CDR3 nucleotide sequence: TGCAGCGTTGTTCTAAGGGGCCTAATGAACACTGAAGCTTTCTTT.

V is TRBV19 and J is TRBJ1-1; TRBD1 matches at 8 bases. This CDR3 comprises 16 residues. The J segment lost 3 bases and the V segment lost 7 bases, leaving 13 bases of the junction unmatched. Per the germline V gene, CDR1 is LNHDA and CDR2 is SQIVND (reference sequence). The CDR3 loop is CASTHNRQGWDTEAFF. CDR3 bases: TGTGCCAGTACACATAATCGACAGGGGTGGGACACTGAAGCTTTCTTT.

This clone was seen only once. The chain joins TRBV7-9 to TRBJ1-1; TRBD1 aligns across 7 bases. The CDR3 is 14 residues long. The J segment lost 1 base and the V segment lost 4 bases, leaving 3 bases of the junction unmatched. The V gene's germline CDR1 is SEHNR and CDR2 FQNEAQ (reference sequence). The CDR3 loop reads CASSSQGPNTEAFF. The CDR3 DNA follows: TGTGCCAGCAGCTCACAGGGGCCGAACACTGAAGCTTTCTTT.

The V and J genes are TRBV5-1 and TRBJ2-2, with D maybe TRBD2 (5 bases). This CDR3 has 16 amino acids. Germline CDR1 SGHRS, CDR2 YFSETQ. Between the trimmed V and J ends, which lost 0 bases and 3 bases, there was a span of 12 bases. CDR3 DNA: TGCGCCAGCAGCTTGGTTCCGGGGTTGGACACCGGGGAGCTGTTTTTT. Its translation: CASSLVPGLDTGELFF. Combining the CDR3 with reference TRBV5-1 and TRBJ2-2 gives the whole variable domain KAGVTQTPRYLIKTRGQQVTLSCSPISGHRSVSWYQQTPGQGLQFLFEYFSETQRNKGNFPGRFSGRQFSNSRSEMNVSTLELGDSALYLCASSLVPGLDTGELFFGEGSRLTVL.

The chain uses TRBV6-6 and TRBJ1-5, with no clear D. The germline CDR1 and CDR2 sequences are MNHNY and SVGAGI (reference sequence). The CDR3 sequence is 14 residues long. Trimming removed 5 bases from V and 0 bases from J, with 8 bases in between. The chain's CDR3 is CASSPASSNQPQHF. Written as DNA, the CDR3 is TGTGCCAGCAGTCCCGCCTCTAGCAATCAGCCCCAGCATTTT.

The genes are TRBV11-2 and TRBJ2-7; D may be TRBD1 or TRBD2 (5 bases each). CDR1 is SGHAT, CDR2 FQNNGV, per germline. The CDR3 spans 14 residues. V was pared by 3 bases and J by 2 bases, with 11 bases between. The chain's CDR3 is CASSLSGRPYEQYF. CDR3 DNA: TGTGCCAGCAGCTTGTCGGGGCGCCCCTACGAGCAGTACTTC.

The chain combines TRBV6-6 with TRBJ2-1; weak D call: TRBD1 (6 bases). CDR1 MNHNY and CDR2 SVGAGI come from the germline V gene (reference sequence). Trimming removed 4 bases from V and 12 bases from J, with 16 bases in between. The CDR3 totals 13 residues. The CDR3 is CASSSAGEIGQFF. Written as DNA, the CDR3 is TGTGCCAGCAGTTCGGCAGGGGAAATCGGGCAGTTCTTC.

This clone came up once. The chain links TRBV2 to TRBJ1-3; the D is unclear. In germline, CDR1 is SNHLY, CDR2 FYNNEI. This CDR3 spans 14 amino acids. With 4 bases removed from V and 0 bases from J, the gap between germline ends came to 7 bases. The CDR3 bases are TGTGCCAGCAGTGCAGTTCTCTCTGGAAACACCATATATTTT. As protein: CASSAVLSGNTIYF.

J is TRBJ2-5 and V is TRBV10-3; D is unresolved. CDR1 is ENHRY and CDR2 is SYGVKD in the germline V gene. This CDR3 contains 12 residues. V lost 6 bases and J lost 5, with 10 bases in between. In DNA, the CDR3 is TGTGCCATCAGAGGGATAGGGGAGACCCAGTACTTC. Protein: CAIRGIGETQYF.

The chain has TRBV28 and TRBJ1-4; 9 nucleotides align to TRBD1. This CDR3 region has 14 residues. The germline V gene encodes CDR1 MDHEN and CDR2 SYDVKM. V lost 5 bases and J lost 7; bases outside the gene matches: 5. The CDR3: CASSLQGAREKLFF. CDR3 DNA sequence: TGTGCCAGCAGTCTACAGGGGGCGCGTGAAAAACTGTTTTTT.

This clone has just a few counts. The rearrangement uses TRBV10-3 and TRBJ1-4; D might be TRBD1 (5 bases). Trimming stripped 8 bases from V and 7 bases from J, with 14 bases between. Germline CDR1 and CDR2: ENHRY and SYGVKD. CDR3 length: 13 amino acids. The CDR3 loop reads CAIGRGSAEKLFF. The CDR3 DNA is TGTGCCATCGGCCGGGGGTCGGCTGAAAAACTGTTTTTT.

This clone was seen once. This sequence joins TRBV6-1 and TRBJ2-5; D is perhaps TRBD2 (5 bases). The end of the DNA fits TRBJ2-7 better, so the J call may be wrong. This CDR3 has 13 amino acids. The V gene's germline CDR1 is MNHNS and CDR2 SASEGT. CDR3 DNA: TGTGCCAGCAAAACGGGGAACTCCTACGAGCAGTACTTC. Residues: CASKTGNSYEQYF.

A few counts support this clone. The chain uses TRBV18 and TRBJ2-1; 11 bases match TRBD2. V was clipped by 2 bases and J by 3 bases; unmatched bases: 9. The CDR3 sequence is 18 residues long. From germline, CDR1 is KGHSH and CDR2 LQKENI. In DNA form, the CDR3 reads TGTGCCAGCTCACCATCAGGCGGGACTAGCGGTTTCTACAATGAGCAGTTCTTC. Its protein is CASSPSGGTSGFYNEQFF.

CDR3 region: CASSWDGRYQETQYF. CDR3 coding DNA: TGTGCCAGCAGTTGGGACGGACGGTACCAAGAGACCCAGTACTTC. The rearrangement links TRBV6-6 to TRBJ2-5; the D call may be TRBD1 or TRBD2 (5 bases each). Germline V gives CDR1 MNHNY, CDR2 SVGAGI (reference sequence). V lost 4 bases to trimming and J lost 0 bases, with 12 bases between them. The CDR3 is 15 residues long.

The CDR3 sequence: CATSRDTGGRIREKLFF. The CDR3 DNA is TGTGCCACCAGCAGAGATACGGGGGGTAGGATTCGTGAAAAACTGTTTTTT. The chain employs TRBV15 and TRBJ1-4; D possibly corresponds to TRBD1 (5 bases). Trimming cost V 0 bases and J 7 bases, with 18 bases left between them. Germline CDR1 and CDR2: LNHNV and YYDKDF (reference sequence). The CDR3 is 17 amino acids.

The J gene is TRBJ2-5, the V gene TRBV7-2, with 8 bases identical to TRBD1. V lost 6 bases to trimming and J lost 1 base; unmatched junction nucleotides: 4. The CDR3 has 14 residues. Germline V CDR1 and CDR2: SGHTA, FQGNSA. As DNA, the CDR3 is TGTGCCAGCAGTACCACAGGGGGCCAAGAGACCCAGTACTTC. Protein product: CASSTTGGQETQYF.

V gene TRBV11-3 combines with J gene TRBJ1-6; 7 bases line up with TRBD1. The CDR3 loop spans 12 amino acids. Germline-derived CDR1 and CDR2 are SGHNT and YENEEA. Germline trimming cut 5 bases from V and 14 bases from J; bases unmatched to any gene: 6. In nucleotides, the CDR3 is TGTGCCAGCAGCCCGACAGGGTCGACCCTCCACTTT. Translation: CASSPTGSTLHF.

This rearrangement joins TRBV7-9 to TRBJ1-4; 9 bases align to TRBD1. The V gene end was trimmed by 5 bases and the J gene end by 5 bases; junction bases not matched to a gene: 3. CDR1 SEHNR and CDR2 FQNEAQ come from the germline V gene (reference sequence). The CDR3 sequence is 14 residues long. The CDR3, as DNA: TGTGCCAGCAGCCTGACAGGGGGAAATGAAAAACTGTTTTTT. The encoded protein is CASSLTGGNEKLFF. The full variable domain, rest sourced from reference TRBV7-9 and TRBJ1-4, is DTGVSQNPRHKITKRGQNVTFRCDPISEHNRLYWYRQTLGQGPEFLTYFQNEAQLEKSRLLSDRFSAERPKGSFSTLEIQRTEQGDSAMYLCASSLTGGNEKLFFGSGTQLSVL.

By its share, this clone is medium-sized (0.01 to 0.1%). The chain uses TRBV18 and TRBJ1-3; D unresolved. The V and J ends lost 4 bases and 2 bases respectively, with 12 bases between them. This CDR3 is built from 15 residues. Germline lookup yields CDR1 KGHSH and CDR2 LQKENI. The CDR3 here is CASSQGLEAGNTIYF. CDR3 DNA: TGTGCCAGCTCACAGGGATTGGAGGCTGGAAACACCATATATTTT.

This chain connects TRBV11-3 to TRBJ1-1, with unresolved D. Germline V gene lookup returns CDR1 SGHNT and CDR2 YENEEA. Deletions cut 5 bases from V and 2 bases from J, with 6 bases between. This CDR3 spans 12 amino acids. The CDR3 spells CASSKGNTEAFF. The CDR3 bases are TGTGCCAGCAGCAAGGGAAACACTGAAGCTTTCTTT.

The chain is built from TRBV7-3 and TRBJ1-2; 9 bases are shared with TRBD1. The germline CDR1 and CDR2 sequences are SGHTA and FQGTGA. CDR3 size: 16 residues. The junction had 9 bases not matched to a gene; V was cut back by 5 bases and J by 2 bases. This CDR3 is CASSPSGTGRNYGYTF. DNA for the CDR3: TGTGCCAGCAGCCCTTCCGGGACAGGGAGGAACTATGGCTACACCTTC.

This clone appeared once. The chain links TRBV7-8 to TRBJ1-5; no clear D. This CDR3 comprises 13 residues. V lost 3 bases to trimming and J lost 6 bases, with 9 bases between them. CDR1 and CDR2 (germline): SGHVS, FQNEAQ. The CDR3 DNA is TGTGCCAGCAGCTTTCTGGTATCTCAGCCCCAGCATTTT. It translates to CASSFLVSQPQHF.